These T cell receptor beta chains were read from a single sample in a study of blood T cell repertoires in COVID-19. Using immunoSEQ multiplex PCR, the repertoire was profiled, and TCRdb retains in-frame clones only, with some absent. This sample carries around 200,000 clones, roughly 80% of them seen once, and the ten largest clones take over 5%. The sample comprised peripheral blood. These receptors came from a woman aged 40 to 49 with COVID-19, enrolled during active disease. The CDR3 runs from the conserved cysteine through the conserved F or W. The order of the fields is V gene, clone size, CDR3 length, J gene, CDR3 protein. Only some rows state a clone size, as once, few, many or a class for expanded clones.

TRBV4-2	once	19	TRBJ2-1	CASSQRPLAGGGGSHEQFF
TRBV19	-	18	TRBJ2-7	CASSIRTSGSVTLYEQYF
TRBV5-1	-	15	TRBJ2-2	CASSPDRTYTGELFF
TRBV3-1/TRBV3-2	-	15	TRBJ1-2	CASSPQRTGNYGYTF
TRBV6-5	-	15	TRBJ1-2	CASSYSDRGLSGYTF
TRBV2	-	15	TRBJ2-1	CASTVDRGAYNEQFF
TRBV11-2	-	12	TRBJ2-1	CASSPRTGRQFF
TRBV6-6	-	13	TRBJ1-2	CASSRDRGLGYTF
TRBV27	-	15	TRBJ2-1	CASSYHSGAYNEQFF
TRBV2	-	16	TRBJ2-4	CASVPTSGRDKNIQYF
TRBV6-5	-	13	TRBJ1-1	CASSSIMNTEAFF
TRBV11-2	-	14	TRBJ1-4	CASSLDIGSGKLFF
TRBV11-2	-	13	TRBJ2-5	CASSLTIQETQYF
TRBV4-2	few	14	TRBJ2-7	CASSTGQGVGEQYF
TRBV14	-	15	TRBJ2-1	CASSQGLAGEGEQFF
TRBV3-1/TRBV3-2	-	12	TRBJ2-7	CASSHGGDEQYF
TRBV4-3	-	16	TRBJ2-7	CASSQDIRGGIYEQYF
TRBV12-3/TRBV12-4	-	12	TRBJ2-5	CASSRKSETQYF
TRBV4-1	-	14	TRBJ1-2	CASSLTGDYYGYTF
TRBV5-1	-	15	TRBJ1-1	CASSKVADWDTEAFF
TRBV2	-	13	TRBJ1-6	CASTRNGEAPLHF
TRBV7-7	once	16	TRBJ2-7	CASSIGPAGADYEQYF
TRBV7-8	-	17	TRBJ2-5	CASSSPLSERYQETQYF
TRBV7-2	few	16	TRBJ2-7	CASSADSGRPSYEQYF
TRBV27	many	14	TRBJ2-1	CASSRDRGYNEQFF
TRBV27	-	15	TRBJ2-3	CASSTYNEGTDTQYF
TRBV6-5	few	15	TRBJ1-1	CASSYSNTLNSEAFF
TRBV19	-	15	TRBJ2-3	CASSTPGQGSDTQYF
TRBV5-4	-	15	TRBJ1-1	CASYVLGGEDTEAFF
TRBV10-3	-	13	TRBJ1-2	CAIKRTPLNGYTF
TRBV15	-	15	TRBJ1-3	CATSQDRGVGNTIYF
TRBV27	-	19	TRBJ1-2	CASSLGQGTPWSGNYGYTF
TRBV5-6	-	14	TRBJ2-7	CATPAASGSYEQYF
TRBV6-5	-	15	TRBJ2-7	CASSYGTGQGYEQYF
TRBV7-2	-	15	TRBJ2-7	CASSLSGSDSYEQYF
TRBV28	-	13	TRBJ2-5	CASSSPGQGTQYF
TRBV2	-	15	TRBJ2-7	CASSDWASGNYEQYF
TRBV7-3	once	13	TRBJ2-1	CASSNSGANEQFF
TRBV7-3	few	16	TRBJ2-5	CASSESGGAPQETQYF
TRBV5-1	once	13	TRBJ2-7	CASSPSGSGRQYF
TRBV4-1	few	14	TRBJ1-1	CASSQVPRGREAFF
TRBV6-1	-	14	TRBJ1-1	CASSDTSGAAEAFF
TRBV5-4	few	15	TRBJ1-2	CASSSGGDASYGYTF
TRBV18	-	14	TRBJ2-7	CASSPAGDRYEQYF
TRBV12-3/TRBV12-4	-	12	TRBJ2-2	CASSLPDGELFF
TRBV4-3	-	17	TRBJ1-2	CASSQRWGDRLPYGYTF
TRBV19	once	12	TRBJ1-2	CATTDRADGYTF